Below are 16 T cell receptor beta chains sequenced from a single sample in a study of blood T cells in healthy people across ages. Through a sample-barcoded 5' primer and a J-beta primer mix, a second PCR was run for roughly 6 to 11 cycles. Each CDR3 protein is one row after TCRdb ran MiXCR on the 5' RACE reads. The sample consists of hundreds of thousands of distinct CDR3 sequences, 58% of them appearing once. Sequenced sample: blood. The receptors come from a man aged 25 to 45 in good health.

The CDR3 DNA is TGCAGCAGCTCAGGGACTCAGGAGACCCAGTACTTC. Its translation is CSSSGTQETQYF. V and J are TRBV20-1 and TRBJ2-5; D is possibly TRBD2 (6 bases). This CDR3 comprises 12 residues. Germline assignment: CDR1 DFQATT and CDR2 SNEGSKA (reference sequence).

The chain combines TRBV11-2 with TRBJ2-1; D perhaps matches TRBD2 (5 bases). The CDR3 loop spans 16 amino acids. Trimming shortened V by 4 bases and J by 4 bases, and 17 bases separated the two germline ends. The germline CDR1 and CDR2 sequences are SGHAT and FQNNGV. CDR3 amino acids: CASSSTVSSRYNEQFF. Here the CDR3 DNA reads TGTGCCAGCAGCTCCACGGTGTCTAGCAGATACAATGAGCAGTTCTTC.

This clonotype was found once. This rearrangement joins TRBV24-1 to TRBJ2-1, with 8 bases identical to TRBD2. Trimming cost V 4 bases and J 10 bases; bases outside gene matches: 5. The CDR3 covers 13 residues. CDR1 and CDR2 (germline): KGHDR, SFDVKD. CDR3 nucleotide sequence: TGTGCCACCAGTGACTTGATAGCGGGAGAGCAGTTCTTC. It translates to CATSDLIAGEQFF.

V usage is TRBV15 and J usage is TRBJ2-3; no clear D. The CDR3 is 14 residues long. Per the germline V gene, CDR1 is LNHNV and CDR2 is YYDKDF (reference sequence). V was cut by 1 base and J by 4 bases, with 9 bases left in between. The chain's CDR3 is CATSRAVFPDTQYF. CDR3 in DNA: TGTGCCACCAGCAGAGCGGTTTTCCCAGATACGCAGTATTTT.

The chain joins TRBV6-1 to TRBJ2-7; perhaps TRBD1 as D (5 bases). CDR1 MNHNS and CDR2 SASEGT come from the germline V gene. The V and J ends lost 1 base and 6 bases respectively, with 10 bases between them. The CDR3 is made up of 13 amino acids. The DNA for the CDR3 is TGTGCCAGCAGTGAAGAAGCAGGGCTCGAGCAGTACTTC. It translates to CASSEEAGLEQYF.

This chain uses TRBV12-3 or TRBV12-4 with TRBJ2-5; D not resolved. Trimming removed 1 base at V and 5 bases at J, with 5 bases between. The length of the CDR3 is 12 residues. CDR3 coding DNA: TGTGCCAGCAGTTTAGAGTACGAGACCCAGTACTTC. It yields the protein CASSLEYETQYF.

This chain links TRBV13 with TRBJ2-7; possibly TRBD2 for D (5 bases). The CDR3 has 13 amino acids. Germline lookup yields CDR1 PRHDT and CDR2 FYEKMQ (reference sequence). The V and J ends lost 5 bases and 6 bases respectively, with 14 bases between them. CDR3 sequence: CASSREPEGEQYF. CDR3 in DNA: TGTGCCAGCAGCCGGGAACCAGAAGGCGAGCAGTACTTC. Supplemented by reference TRBV13 and TRBJ2-7, the full variable domain reads AAGVIQSPRHLIKEKRETATLKCYPIPRHDTVYWYQQGPGQDPQFLISFYEKMQSDKGSIPDRFSAQQFSDYHSELNMSSLELGDSALYFCASSREPEGEQYFGPGTRLTVT.

This clonotype showed up just a few times. One junction end disagrees with the germline gene, perhaps due to a read error. The chain joins TRBV2 to TRBJ2-5; D may be TRBD1 (6 bases). The CDR3 has 21 residues. CDR1 and CDR2 from the germline V gene are SNHLY and FYNNEI. CDR3 residues: CASSVGQRLIQDRLVGETQYF. The CDR3 DNA reads as TGTGCCAGCAGTGTTGGCCAGCGATTGATTCAAGACAGGCTGGTTGGAGAGACTCAGTACTTC.

The chain recombines TRBV12-3 or TRBV12-4 with TRBJ2-4, with D maybe TRBD1 (5 bases). The J call may be faulty, since TRBJ2-7 better matches the DNA end. This CDR3 is built from 12 residues. DNA of the CDR3: TGTGCCGGCCGCAGGGAATCCCACGAGCAGTACTTC. Translating it yields CAGRRESHEQYF.

The V call is TRBV11-2, the J call TRBJ2-5; possibly TRBD1 for D (5 bases). CDR1 is SGHAT and CDR2 is FQNNGV in the germline V gene. V lost 5 bases and J 5 bases, leaving 12 bases between the germline ends. This CDR3 region has 13 residues. Here the CDR3 reads CASSRARVETQYF. DNA of the CDR3: TGTGCCAGCAGCCGGGCCAGGGTTGAGACCCAGTACTTC.

The chain combines TRBV5-5 with TRBJ1-2, with D hard to call. The V gene's germline CDR1 is SGHKS and CDR2 YYEKEE (reference sequence). Between the trimmed V and J ends, which lost 0 bases and 8 bases, there was a span of 8 bases. The CDR3 is 12 residues long. CDR3: CASSLEELGYTF. CDR3 DNA: TGTGCCAGCAGCTTGGAAGAGCTCGGCTACACCTTC.

This clonotype occurred a few times. V is TRBV21-1 and J is TRBJ1-3; the table's D call TRBD1 went unverified against the DNA. TRBV21-1 is termed a pseudogene. The CDR3 has 16 amino acids. CDR3 bases: TGTGCCAGCGTCGTGGCAGGGGATCTAAGCGGAAACACCATATATTTT. Translation gives CASVVAGDLSGNTIYF.

This clonotype turned up a few times. V is TRBV4-2 and J is TRBJ2-4; perhaps TRBD2 as D (5 bases). The J call may be in error: the DNA end matches TRBJ2-7 better. From germline, CDR1 is LGHNA and CDR2 YNFKEQ. CDR3 length: 16 amino acids. In DNA form, the CDR3 reads TGTGCCAGCAGCCAAGATTTGGAGGTTAGCCTCTACGAGCAGTACTTC. Translation gives CASSQDLEVSLYEQYF.

This sequence joins TRBV20-1 and TRBJ2-5; D unresolved. Germline assignment: CDR1 DFQATT and CDR2 SNEGSKA (reference sequence). Deletions cut 4 bases from V and 5 bases from J, with 5 bases between. The length of the CDR3 is 10 residues. This CDR3 is CSAMGETQYF. For the CDR3, the DNA is TGCAGTGCTATGGGTGAGACCCAGTACTTC.

The chain uses TRBV27 and TRBJ2-4; D is uncertain. CDR3 length: 14 residues. The V gene's germline CDR1 is MNHEY and CDR2 SMNVEV (reference sequence). V was shortened by 6 bases and J by 13 bases, with 22 bases between the two germline ends. CDR3 DNA: TGTGCCAGCAGCGAGGACGGACCATCAGTCAAGCAGTACTTC. This translates into CASSEDGPSVKQYF.

CDR3 residues: CASSPRTDQPQHF. The CDR3 bases are TGTGCCAGCAGCCCCCGGACCGATCAGCCCCAGCATTTT. The chain links TRBV7-2 to TRBJ1-5; D ambiguous. The CDR3 length is 13 residues. The V gene lost 5 bases and the J gene lost 5 bases, with 10 bases spanning the gap. CDR1 and CDR2 (germline): SGHTA, FQGNSA.